These 25 T cell receptor beta chains share one sample of origin, sequenced in a study of T cell changes during pregnancy in multiple sclerosis. Measured with immunoSEQ multiplex PCR; TCRdb has only the in-frame clones, and not every one. The sample holds 50,000 to 55,000 clones, around 90% seen once. The source was CD4+ T cells from peripheral blood mononuclear cells, collected in the third trimester of pregnancy. These receptors were taken from a female donor with multiple sclerosis, enrolled in a pregnancy study.

The gene calls are TRBV7-6 and TRBJ2-2, with TRBD1 as a possible D gene (6 bases). Germline V gives CDR1 SGHVS, CDR2 FNYEAQ. The CDR3 extends over 15 amino acids. The germline V and J ends were trimmed by 5 bases and 0 bases, with 10 bases remaining between them. The CDR3 region has the DNA TGTGCCAGCAGCCCTCGGACAGCGAACACCGGGGAGCTGTTTTTT. Its protein is CASSPRTANTGELFF.

V is TRBV30 and J is TRBJ2-1; D is ambiguous. V was cut by 5 bases and J by 0 bases, with 14 bases left in between. The CDR3 runs to 15 residues. In germline, CDR1 is GTSNPN, CDR2 SVGIG (reference sequence). Here the CDR3 reads CAWARLTSSYNEQFF. Written as DNA, the CDR3 is TGTGCCTGGGCTCGACTTACGAGCTCCTACAATGAGCAGTTCTTC.

This chain joins TRBV2 and TRBJ1-1, with 9 bases lining up with TRBD1. Looked up from germline, CDR1 is SNHLY and CDR2 is FYNNEI. CDR3 length equals 15 residues. Unmatched junction bases numbered 2, after V lost 2 bases and J lost 1 base. In nucleotides, the CDR3 is TGTGCCAGCAGTGAAAGGGGACAGGGGAACACTGAAGCTTTCTTT. Amino acids: CASSERGQGNTEAFF.

This clone has only a few counts. This chain connects TRBV19 to TRBJ1-3; the match to TRBD1 covers 7 bases. After removal of 6 bases from V and 4 bases from J, the junction contained 9 bases not matched to a gene. The CDR3 covers 15 residues. Looked up from germline, CDR1 is LNHDA and CDR2 is SQIVND (reference sequence). The CDR3 DNA reads as TGTGCCAGTAGCCAAGAGGGGGCGCGGGGAAACACCATATATTTT. Translation: CASSQEGARGNTIYF.

The chain is built from TRBV30 and TRBJ1-2, with 9 positions matching TRBD1. Germline CDR1 is GTSNPN and CDR2 is SVGIG (reference sequence). The V gene end was trimmed by 3 bases and the J gene end by 1 base; junction bases not matched to a gene: 9. The CDR3 runs 16 residues. CDR3 amino acids: CAWRSTGTGLNYGYTF. The CDR3 DNA sequence: TGTGCCTGGAGATCAACCGGGACAGGGCTTAACTATGGCTACACCTTC.

CDR3 DNA: TGCGCCAGCAGCTTGGCCGTACAACCAACCCCCTATGGCTACACCTTC. Protein: CASSLAVQPTPYGYTF. This rearrangement joins TRBV5-1 to TRBJ1-2, with no clear D. CDR1 and CDR2 from the germline V gene are SGHRS and YFSETQ. V was cut by 0 bases and J by 4 bases, with 16 bases left in between. The CDR3 is made up of 16 amino acids.

This rearrangement joins TRBV7-6 to TRBJ2-2, with D unclear. The CDR3 consists of 12 residues. Trimming took off 7 bases at V and 6 bases at J, with 9 bases between the two ends. In germline, CDR1 is SGHVS, CDR2 FNYEAQ. The CDR3 spells CASIDSPGELFF. For the CDR3, the DNA is TGTGCCAGCATTGACTCCCCCGGGGAGCTGTTTTTT.

J is TRBJ1-1 and V is TRBV7-9, with 7 bases aligning to TRBD1. The CDR3 totals 15 residues. Germline-derived CDR1 and CDR2 are SEHNR and FQNEAQ (reference sequence). J was trimmed by 3 bases and V by 6 bases; bases with no gene match: 10. CDR3 protein: CASSPDRASDTEAFF. The DNA of the CDR3 is TGTGCCAGCAGTCCTGACAGGGCATCGGACACTGAAGCTTTCTTT.

This clone was picked up one time. V and J are TRBV29-1 and TRBJ1-2; possibly TRBD1 for D (5 bases). This CDR3 comprises 13 residues. Trimming pared 6 bases from V and 2 bases from J, leaving 13 bases between. Germline CDR1 reads SQVTM; CDR2 reads ANQGSEA. The CDR3 is CSVSTGPNYGYTF. DNA of the CDR3: TGCAGCGTGAGTACAGGCCCCAACTATGGCTACACCTTC.

The chain joins TRBV5-4 to TRBJ1-2; 9 nucleotides align to TRBD1. The CDR3 totals 15 residues. Germline CDR1 reads SGHNT; CDR2 reads YYREEE (reference sequence). With V trimmed by 4 bases and J by 7 bases, 11 bases remained unmatched. The CDR3 DNA follows: TGTGCCAGCAGCGATCCTAGGACAGGGGATTCTGGCTACACCTTC. It translates to CASSDPRTGDSGYTF.

V and J are TRBV5-1 and TRBJ1-6, with D maybe TRBD1 (5 bases). There are 15 residues in the CDR3. Germline CDR1 SGHRS, CDR2 YFSETQ. Trimming left V 1 base short and J 6 bases short, with 11 bases between. The CDR3 sequence is CASSLLTQGNSPLHF. The CDR3 DNA follows: TGCGCCAGCAGCTTGTTGACCCAGGGTAATTCACCCCTCCACTTT.

The chain carries TRBV18 and TRBJ1-1; no firm D call. Between the trimmed V and J ends, which lost 6 bases and 1 base, there was a span of 12 bases. The CDR3 is 14 amino acids. Germline V gene data show CDR1 as KGHSH and CDR2 as LQKENI. Here the CDR3 reads CASSRGPRNTEAFF. DNA for the CDR3: TGTGCCAGCTCTAGAGGGCCAAGGAACACTGAAGCTTTCTTT.

This rearrangement joins TRBV11-2 to TRBJ2-7, with 8 bases identical to TRBD1. The CDR3 sequence is 15 residues long. Germline lookup yields CDR1 SGHAT and CDR2 FQNNGV. The V gene end was trimmed by 3 bases and the J gene end by 2 bases; junction bases not matched to a gene: 6. The CDR3 reads CASSLAGQGTYEQYF. CDR3 bases: TGTGCCAGCAGCTTGGCCGGACAGGGTACCTACGAGCAGTACTTC.

The CDR3 region has the DNA TGTGCCAGCAGGGGGACAGACAAGTTGTTTTTT. Translation gives CASRGTDKLFF. The V call is TRBV2, the J call TRBJ1-4; 7 nucleotides align to TRBD1. Trimming removed 6 bases from V and 15 bases from J; junction bases left unmatched: 7. The V gene's germline CDR1 is SNHLY and CDR2 FYNNEI. This CDR3 is 11 amino acids long. The entire variable domain, with the rest obtained from reference TRBV2 and TRBJ1-4, is as follows: EPEVTQTPSHQVTQMGQEVILRCVPISNHLYFYWYRQILGQKVEFLVSFYNNEISEKSEIFDDQFSVERPDGSNFTLKIRSTKLEDSAMYFCASRGTDKLFFGSGTQLSVL.

The CDR3 region is CASSPGVYEQFF. CDR3 DNA: TGCGCCAGCAGCCCAGGGGTCTATGAGCAGTTCTTC. The rearrangement uses TRBV5-1 and TRBJ2-1; perhaps TRBD1 as D (6 bases). Germline CDR1 and CDR2: SGHRS and YFSETQ. V lost 4 bases and J lost 8, with 10 bases in between. This CDR3 contains 12 residues. Full variable domain (outside the CDR3, taken from reference TRBV5-1 and TRBJ2-1): KAGVTQTPRYLIKTRGQQVTLSCSPISGHRSVSWYQQTPGQGLQFLFEYFSETQRNKGNFPGRFSGRQFSNSRSEMNVSTLELGDSALYLCASSPGVYEQFFGPGTRLTVL.

This rearrangement joins TRBV5-4 to TRBJ2-2, with 7 bases that match TRBD1. CDR3 length: 17 amino acids. Per germline, CDR1 SGHNT and CDR2 YYREEE (reference sequence). V was pared by 4 bases and J by 2 bases, with 11 bases of the junction left unmatched. The CDR3, as DNA: TGTGCCAGCAGCCCCCACTCCGTAGGGGGCAACACCGGGGAGCTGTTTTTT. This codes for CASSPHSVGGNTGELFF.

V usage is TRBV5-4 and J usage is TRBJ1-4, with a weak D call TRBD1 (5 bases). The CDR3 has 15 residues. Germline V gene data show CDR1 as SGHNT and CDR2 as YYREEE (reference sequence). V gave up 0 bases and J gave up 3 bases, with 9 bases separating them. The CDR3 bases are TGTGCCAGCAGCTTGGTGGGGGGTCCTAATGAAAAACTGTTTTTT. Protein: CASSLVGGPNEKLFF.

This chain uses TRBV7-2 with TRBJ2-3, with 8 bases fitting TRBD1. CDR3 size: 14 residues. CDR1 is SGHTA, CDR2 FQGNSA, per germline. J gave up 8 bases and V 5 bases, and 9 bases lay outside the gene matches. CDR3 sequence (DNA): TGTGCCAGCAGCCCAGGGGGCGCCTCGGGTACGCAGTATTTT. Its translation is CASSPGGASGTQYF.

V usage is TRBV25-1 and J usage is TRBJ2-7, with TRBD1 matching 9 bases. CDR1 is MGHDK and CDR2 is SYGVNS in the germline V gene. This CDR3 has 16 residues. The V segment lost 0 bases and the J segment 5 bases; nucleotides outside the gene matches: 8. The CDR3 region has the DNA TGTGCCAGCAGTGAATATGAGGGGACAGGGCTCAACGAGCAGTACTTC. Translating it yields CASSEYEGTGLNEQYF.

This clone was picked up a small number of times. V is TRBV10-3 and J is TRBJ2-3; D is possibly TRBD1 (6 bases). The CDR3 totals 14 residues. Germline lookup yields CDR1 ENHRY and CDR2 SYGVKD. V shed 6 bases and J shed 0 bases, with 10 bases lying between them. CDR3 sequence reads: CAIRGAFSTDTQYF. As DNA, the CDR3 is TGTGCCATCAGGGGGGCTTTCAGCACAGATACGCAGTATTTT.

The V gene is TRBV5-5, the J gene TRBJ2-5; D may be TRBD1 (5 bases). Trimming stripped 1 base from V and 0 bases from J, with 10 bases between. CDR3 length: 15 residues. Germline-derived CDR1 and CDR2 are SGHKS and YYEKEE (reference sequence). The CDR3: CASSLWGGYQETQYF. In DNA form, the CDR3 reads TGTGCCAGCAGCTTGTGGGGCGGTTACCAAGAGACCCAGTACTTC.

This clone was seen only a few times. The rearrangement links TRBV5-6 to TRBJ1-6, with unresolved D. Germline-derived CDR1 and CDR2 are SGHDT and YYEEEE. The CDR3 sequence is 14 residues long. Trimming left V 2 bases short and J 7 bases short, with 10 bases between. The CDR3 nucleotides read TGTGCCAGCAGCTTCTGGGAGACGAATTCACCCCTCCACTTT. Translating gives CASSFWETNSPLHF.

This chain connects TRBV6-5 to TRBJ1-2; 8 bases fit TRBD1. The junction had 5 bases not matched to a gene; V was cut back by 4 bases and J by 4 bases. Germline values: CDR1 MNHEY, CDR2 SVGAGI. The CDR3 totals 14 residues. The CDR3 region has the DNA TGTGCCAGCAGTTTTGGACAGGGCTTCTATGGCTACACCTTC. Amino acids: CASSFGQGFYGYTF.

The chain recombines TRBV13 with TRBJ2-7; 7 nucleotides align to TRBD2. The germline V gene encodes CDR1 PRHDT and CDR2 FYEKMQ (reference sequence). The V gene end was trimmed by 5 bases and the J gene end by 3 bases; junction bases not matched to a gene: 10. The CDR3 spans 15 residues. For the CDR3, the DNA is TGTGCCAGCAGCCTGCCGAGCGGGGATATCTACGAGCAGTACTTC. Its translation: CASSLPSGDIYEQYF. Full variable domain (remainder filled in from reference TRBV13 and TRBJ2-7): AAGVIQSPRHLIKEKRETATLKCYPIPRHDTVYWYQQGPGQDPQFLISFYEKMQSDKGSIPDRFSAQQFSDYHSELNMSSLELGDSALYFCASSLPSGDIYEQYFGPGTRLTVT.

This sequence joins TRBV11-2 and TRBJ1-1; D call uncertain. V was shortened by 6 bases and J by 1 base, with 9 bases between the two germline ends. Germline CDR1 is SGHAT and CDR2 is FQNNGV. CDR3 size: 13 residues. In DNA form, the CDR3 reads TGTGCCAGCAGTTTACGGGAGAACACTGAAGCTTTCTTT. The encoded protein is CASSLRENTEAFF.